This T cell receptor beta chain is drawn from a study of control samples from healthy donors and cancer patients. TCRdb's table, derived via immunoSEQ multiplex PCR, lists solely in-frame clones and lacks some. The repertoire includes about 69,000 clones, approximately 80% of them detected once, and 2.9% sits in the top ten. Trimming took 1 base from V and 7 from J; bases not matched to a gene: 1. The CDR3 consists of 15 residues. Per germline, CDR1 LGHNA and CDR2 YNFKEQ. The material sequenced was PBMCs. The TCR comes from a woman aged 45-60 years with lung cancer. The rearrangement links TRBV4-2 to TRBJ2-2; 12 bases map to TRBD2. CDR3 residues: CASSQATSGGGELFF. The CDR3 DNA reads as TGTGCCAGCAGCCAAGCGACTAGCGGGGGCGGGGAGCTGTTTTTT.